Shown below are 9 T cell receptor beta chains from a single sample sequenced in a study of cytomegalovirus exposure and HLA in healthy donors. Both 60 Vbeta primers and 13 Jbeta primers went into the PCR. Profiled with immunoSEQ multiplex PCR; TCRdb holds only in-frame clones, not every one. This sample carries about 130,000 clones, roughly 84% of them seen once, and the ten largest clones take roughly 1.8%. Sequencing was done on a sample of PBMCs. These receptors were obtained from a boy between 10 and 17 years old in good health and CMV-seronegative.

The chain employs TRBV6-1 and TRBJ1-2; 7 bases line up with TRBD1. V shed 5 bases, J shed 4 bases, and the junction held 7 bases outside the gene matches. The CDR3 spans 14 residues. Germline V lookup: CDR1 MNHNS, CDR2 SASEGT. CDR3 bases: TGTGCCAGCAGTAAAACAGGGGACGCCTATGGCTACACCTTC. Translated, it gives CASSKTGDAYGYTF.

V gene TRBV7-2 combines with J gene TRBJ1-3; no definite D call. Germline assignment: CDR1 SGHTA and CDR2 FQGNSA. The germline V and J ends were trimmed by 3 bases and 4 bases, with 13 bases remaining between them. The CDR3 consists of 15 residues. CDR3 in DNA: TGTGCCAGCAGCTTTTGGAGGGCGGGCGGAAACACCATATATTTT. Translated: CASSFWRAGGNTIYF.

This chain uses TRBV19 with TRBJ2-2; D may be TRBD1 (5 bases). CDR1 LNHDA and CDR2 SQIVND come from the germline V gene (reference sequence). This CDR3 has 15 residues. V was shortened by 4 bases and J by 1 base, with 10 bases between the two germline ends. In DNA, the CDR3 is TGTGCCAGTAGTAAAACACAGGAGAACACCGGGGAGCTGTTTTTT. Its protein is CASSKTQENTGELFF.

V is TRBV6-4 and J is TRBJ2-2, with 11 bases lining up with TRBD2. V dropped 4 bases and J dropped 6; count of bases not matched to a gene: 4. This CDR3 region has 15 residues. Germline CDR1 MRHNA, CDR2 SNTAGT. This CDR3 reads CASSALAGGSGELFF. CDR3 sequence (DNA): TGTGCCAGCAGTGCCCTAGCGGGGGGTTCCGGGGAGCTGTTTTTT.

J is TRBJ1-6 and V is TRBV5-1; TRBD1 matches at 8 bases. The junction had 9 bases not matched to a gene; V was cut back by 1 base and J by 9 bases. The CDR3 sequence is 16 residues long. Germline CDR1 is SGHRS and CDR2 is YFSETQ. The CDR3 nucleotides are TGCGCCAGCAGCTTGTTGGAGCAGGGGGCAGGTTCACCCCTCCACTTT. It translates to CASSLLEQGAGSPLHF.

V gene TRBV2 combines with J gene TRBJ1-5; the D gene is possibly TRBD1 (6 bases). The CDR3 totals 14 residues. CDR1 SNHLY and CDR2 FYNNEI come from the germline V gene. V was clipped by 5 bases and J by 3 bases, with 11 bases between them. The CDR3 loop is CASSSDSDNQPQHF. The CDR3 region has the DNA TGTGCCAGCAGTTCGGACAGCGACAATCAGCCCCAGCATTTT.

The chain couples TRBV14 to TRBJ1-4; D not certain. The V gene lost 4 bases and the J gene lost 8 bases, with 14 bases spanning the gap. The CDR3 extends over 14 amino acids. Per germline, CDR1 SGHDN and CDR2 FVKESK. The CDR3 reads CASSRGGIKEKLFF. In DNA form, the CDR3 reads TGTGCCAGCAGCCGAGGCGGGATTAAGGAAAAACTGTTTTTT.

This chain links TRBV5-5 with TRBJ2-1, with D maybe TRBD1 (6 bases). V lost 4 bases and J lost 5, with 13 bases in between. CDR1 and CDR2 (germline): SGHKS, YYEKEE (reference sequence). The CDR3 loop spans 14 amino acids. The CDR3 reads CASSRRDKDNEQFF. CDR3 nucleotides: TGTGCCAGCAGCCGAAGGGACAAAGACAATGAGCAGTTCTTC. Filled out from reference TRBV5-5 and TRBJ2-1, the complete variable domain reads DAGVTQSPTHLIKTRGQQVTLRCSPISGHKSVSWYQQVLGQGPQFIFQYYEKEERGRGNFPDRFSARQFPNYSSELNVNALLLGDSALYLCASSRRDKDNEQFFGPGTRLTVL.

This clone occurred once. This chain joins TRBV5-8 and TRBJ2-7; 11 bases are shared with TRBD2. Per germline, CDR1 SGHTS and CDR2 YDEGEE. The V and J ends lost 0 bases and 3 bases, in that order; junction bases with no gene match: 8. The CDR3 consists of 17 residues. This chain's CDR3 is CASSLGAPGTSGYEQYF. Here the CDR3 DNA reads TGTGCCAGCAGCTTGGGGGCCCCCGGGACTAGCGGCTACGAGCAGTACTTC.